This T cell receptor (beta chain) comes out of a study of cytomegalovirus exposure and HLA in healthy donors (dated by TCRdb to 2017 to 2019). At the level of the whole study: An earlier analysis of approximately 640 of the donors reported 250 to 350 Gb of sequence data and 100 million to 140 million unique TCR beta sequences from about 180 million T cells. An early release that covered some 630 HLA-typed donors contained about 300 gigabases of sequencing data and tens of millions of unique TCR sequences. Of the 398 genotyped donors, more than 75% were placed in the genetic ancestry cluster associated with self-reported Caucasian donors. The study aimed to test whether signatures of past pathogen exposure could be identified by cataloging public T cell receptors. The study profiled the T cell repertoires of more than 500 subjects by immunosequencing and related them to cytomegalovirus serostatus. Along with the approximately 670-subject first cohort, a separate validation cohort of over a hundred different subjects was used. High-throughput TCR immunosequencing, statistical association of individual TCRs with disease status, and machine learning were combined to predict cytomegalovirus infection status. A later analysis re-analyzed previously published TCR beta repertoires from 666 donors and added high-resolution HLA genotyping to study TCR occurrence patterns. In the later analysis, no new phenotypic data were used to find candidate immune exposures; instead, reliance was placed on TCR beta sequences and their occurrence across donors. An earlier analysis of more than 450 of the donors used high-throughput TCR beta sequencing to judge whether each TCR beta V gene segment behaved as functional or pseudogenic. Alongside the repertoire data, information on donor age, sex, ethnicity and CMV serostatus was compiled. A later genetic analysis took genome-wide SNP genotypes for about three fifths of the roughly 700 donors and used that subset as a discovery cohort. All discovery cohort repertoires had been generated on a single sequencing platform. HLA typing included class I and class II loci at four-digit resolution. The number of typed donors differed by locus: roughly 629-640 for A, B, C, DRB1 and DQB1; 500 to 550 for DQA1; some 610 for DPA1; and roughly 490 for DPB1. Roughly five DR-DQ haplotypes were handled as single units for association and clustering because linkage in the cohort was strong. Across 300 to 500 genotyped donors of the cohort, an average of about 200,000 unique TCR beta nucleotide sequences per donor were sequenced, and roughly 20% of those sequences were non-productive.

The cohort consisted of fewer than 700 healthy bone marrow donors. At the time of sampling, all cohort members were nominally healthy, though unrecorded immune exposures were likely present. The donor tested CMV seropositive and was one of the 289 seropositive cohort members. Each donor provided a peripheral blood sample, and peripheral blood mononuclear cells were used for TCR beta sequencing. The Qiagen DNeasy Blood Extraction Kit was used to extract genomic DNA from the blood cell samples. Regarding this clone: Its antigen target is currently unknown. Base qualities are not recorded, but no much larger clone differs from it by a single base.

Trimming takes 0 bases off V and 0 bases off J; junction bases not matched to a gene: 7. The CDR3 numbers 18 residues from cysteine through phenylalanine. Only the CDR3 portion is preserved as DNA: 54 bases, with reading frame beginning at the first base. CDR1 and CDR2 are read off the germline V gene as SGDLS and YYNGEE. Study-wide findings and limitations: CMV serostatus was the only immune exposure information available for the cohort. A total of some 180 TCR beta chains were listed by the study as associated with cytomegalovirus. Specific HLA alleles were associated with over 15,000 TCR beta sequences at a false discovery rate of 0.05 in a later analysis. While some public TCRs were present in many individuals, most TCR sequences turned up only very rarely across donors. In an earlier analysis of 587 of the donors, most TCR beta V segments appeared in productive rearrangements about 87% or about 30% of the time, broadly matching IMGT annotations. In a later genetic analysis, a missense DCLRE1C variant was associated with V-gene and J-gene trimming of TCR beta chains, and the association was replicated in an independent cohort. In a later analysis, several top co-occurrence clusters were reported to appear linked to parvovirus B19, influenza, CMV and Epstein-Barr virus. Correlated functional status among segregating V segments might reflect linkage disequilibrium, but an unknown experimental factor could not be ruled out. When HLA alleles, especially DR and DQ, strongly co-occurred, attributing TCR associations to individual alleles was difficult. The authors suggested that the approach could potentially be generalized to other disease states and immunological phenotypes. In vitro tests confirmed that a few of the cytomegalovirus-associated TCR beta chains recognize cytomegalovirus antigens. A later analysis found that most CMV-associated TCR beta chains appeared HLA-restricted, with HLA associations seemingly driven largely by CMV exposure. Because HLA typing was unavailable for some donors at each locus, only the typed subset was used in association tests. The sequencing pipeline was judged likely to have produced a cluster of highly shared sequence variants as a technical artifact. According to a later analysis, TCR association rates differed among HLA loci, with DRB1 alleles showing the most associated TCRs and HLA-C alleles showing the fewest. Because counts were too low, approximately 18 rarely observed V segments, including chromosome 9 orphons, were excluded from the earlier analysis of under 650 of the donors. Cytomegalovirus status was reported to be diagnosed by the classifier with high specificity and sensitivity in both the original and validation cohorts. A further reported finding was that TCR beta sequences accurately predicted the HLA-A and HLA-B alleles for most subjects in the first cohort. In a later genetic analysis, fewer N-insertions in productive TCRs were reported among donors in an Asian-associated ancestry cluster than the roughly 700-donor mean. The cohort was sequenced for TCR beta chains only, and without alpha or paired-chain data the features that could be detected were limited. Some IMGT-functional V segments, including TRBV6-2 and TRBV6-3, could not be told apart with the 87-base-pair reads, so those segments were excluded. Compared with equally common non-associated chains, HLA-associated TCR beta chains in a later analysis were more clonally expanded and had lower generation probabilities. Sequencing depth was assumed to be roughly uniform across donors in the presence/absence analyses, though that assumption may not hold.

The library was prepared using the immunoSEQ multiplex PCR assay. The multiplex PCR relied on a mix of 60 forward primers for TCR Vbeta segments and 13 reverse primers for TCR Jbeta segments. Amplification of the CDR3 region of rearranged TCR beta genes was performed with a multiplex PCR assay on genomic DNA. Amplified TCR beta libraries were sequenced as 87-base-pair reads on the Illumina HiSeq System. As for the original processing: A later analysis tallied tens of millions of unique TCR beta chains across the approximately 670 repertoires, and approximately 12 million of those chains were shared by two or more donors. A nearest-neighbor algorithm error-corrected the raw reads and collapsed the reads into unique sequences, merging closely related sequences to remove PCR and sequencing errors. Alignment of CDR3 sequences to IMGT reference sequences was used to assign V, D and J gene segments. For a sequence to be retained, a match of at least six nucleotides was required to both a V gene segment and a J gene segment. A rearrangement was called productive if the CDR3 had no stop codons and remained in frame with V and J, and every other rearrangement was called non-productive. Following IMGT convention, CDR3 was defined as the stretch from the second conserved V-encoded cysteine to the conserved J-encoded phenylalanine. Sequences without an unambiguous match to a single V gene segment were excluded from the earlier analysis of a few hundred of the donors. In an earlier analysis of approximately 550 of the donors, V segments were called functional above 56.7% productive rearrangements and were called segregating when the between-donor standard deviation exceeded 5%. A statistical classification framework was built to diagnose cytomegalovirus status from the catalog of TCR beta chain sequences. In a later analysis, V and J genes were assigned by comparing TCR nucleotide sequences against IMGT/GENE-DB human TR gene sequences. A later analysis assigned CDR3 sequences and most-parsimonious VDJ recombination scenarios with the TCRdist pipeline. In a later analysis, each TCR beta chain was defined by its CDR3 amino acid sequence together with its V-gene family, and reads lacking a unique V-gene family were excluded. A later analysis removed several hundred highly shared, low-generation-probability nucleotide sequences to deal with suspected cross-contamination and a sequencing artifact. In a later analysis, a clonal expansion index for each public chain was calculated from normalized within-repertoire ranks of inferred template counts. In a later analysis, generation probabilities were computed using a VDJ recombination model fitted to out-of-frame rearrangements, and the results were checked against IGoR. Hypergeometric tests were used in a later analysis to score TCR-TCR, TCR-HLA and TCR-CMV co-occurrence, with a repertoire-size bias correction applied to the TCR pairs. False discovery rates were estimated in a later analysis by permuting HLA or CMV assignments 20 times. In a later analysis, co-occurring TCRs were grouped with DBSCAN, and TCRdist sequence similarity was added when clustering was performed within HLA-allele-positive subsets. Repertoires with fewer than 30,000 or more than 120,000 public chains, plus five repertoires with anomalous nucleotide sharing, were excluded from co-occurrence clustering. TCRdb limited this immuneACCESS table to in-frame rearrangements with V and J called. A share of clones is missing; checked studies link under half to unresolved V genes, and the rest is unexplained. The V and J calls and clone size are taken from that table; D and trimming were inferred from the DNA. The sample includes fewer than 300,000 clones, with 70% to 90% observed a single time. The ten biggest clones cover less than 4.5% of the sample.

The sequence is built from TRBV9 and TRBJ2-5; the junction holds 11 bases that match TRBD2. The source material was PBMCs. This sequence was found in a man between 35 and 55 years old in good health and CMV-seropositive. This receptor carries the CDR3 CASSVGLAGGPYQETQYF. The nucleotide sequence reads as follows: TGTGCCAGCAGCGTAGGGCTAGCGGGAGGTCCGTACCAAGAGACCCAGTACTTC. Beyond the CDR3, the reference TRBV9 and TRBJ2-5 genes provide the residues; the full variable domain reads: DSGVTQTPKHLITATGQRVTLRCSPRSGDLSVYWYQQSLDQGLQFLIQYYNGEERAKGNILERFSAQQFPDLHSELNLSSLELGDSALYFCASSVGLAGGPYQETQYFGPGTRLLVL.